This passage covers 5 T cell receptor beta chains from one sample sequenced in a study of vaccination effects on CD4 cells after COVID-19. Antigens for these TCRs are unknown. Before sequencing, viral peptide pools were used by the ViraFEST assay to expand antigen-specific CD4+ T cells. Isolating CD4+ T cells followed about 11 days of culture. Participants completed two doses of the BNT162b2 or mRNA-1273 vaccine. Sequencing used immunoSEQ multiplex PCR; TCRdb keeps in-frame clones, though not all of them. The data contain over 25,000 clones, 83% of them singletons. The material sequenced was CD4+ T cells from PBMCs cultured with HCoV-NL63 spike peptides, taken after COVID-19 vaccination. The receptors originated from a human donor who received a COVID-19 vaccine. Some clones in this sample may be carry-over from other donors' samples.

The chain employs TRBV12-3 or TRBV12-4 and TRBJ1-2; D is perhaps TRBD1 (5 bases). CDR3 length: 13 amino acids. V shed 6 bases and J shed 4 bases, with 12 bases lying between them. The CDR3 loop reads CASSLRAGYGYTF. The CDR3 nucleotides read TGTGCCAGCAGCCTCAGGGCCGGCTATGGCTACACCTTC.

V and J are TRBV5-1 and TRBJ2-1; tentatively, D is TRBD2 (7 bases). In germline, CDR1 is SGHRS, CDR2 YFSETQ. Between the trimmed V and J ends, which lost 4 bases and 8 bases, there was a span of 16 bases. The CDR3 totals 14 residues. The CDR3 DNA reads TGCGCCAGCAGCCCTATCGCGGGGGCCGATGAGCAGTTCTTC. This gives the protein CASSPIAGADEQFF.

The DNA of the CDR3 is TGTGCCAGCAGCTTAGTGGGGAGCCCCTACGAGCAGTACGTC. Its protein is CASSLVGSPYEQYV. V and J are TRBV7-2 and TRBJ2-7; perhaps TRBD2 as D (5 bases). V shed 1 base and J shed 2 bases, with 9 bases lying between them. Per germline, CDR1 SGHTA and CDR2 FQGNSA. The CDR3 sequence is 14 residues long.

The J gene is TRBJ2-3, the V gene TRBV5-1; 7 bases line up with TRBD2. Per the germline V gene, CDR1 is SGHRS and CDR2 is YFSETQ. Germline trimming cut 10 bases from V and 0 bases from J; bases unmatched to any gene: 8. This CDR3 comprises 14 residues. CDR3: CASHAGESTDTQYF. CDR3 DNA sequence: TGCGCCTCCCACGCGGGGGAGAGCACAGATACGCAGTATTTT.

The CDR3 loop is CASRRGPGDYNEQFF. The CDR3 nucleotides are TGCGCCAGCAGACGGGGACCGGGAGACTACAATGAGCAGTTCTTC. The chain carries TRBV5-1 and TRBJ2-1, with a possible D match to TRBD2 (6 bases). This CDR3 spans 15 amino acids. Between the trimmed V and J ends, which lost 5 bases and 3 bases, there was a span of 15 bases. Germline V gene sequence: CDR1 SGHRS, CDR2 YFSETQ.